The T cell receptor (beta chain) under discussion was sequenced for a study of post-analysis software for immune sequencing data. Findings and caveats of the study: About 5 TRBV segments appeared more often in patients than in controls, and TRBV5-6, TRBV5-1 and TRBV20-1 were among these.

Unique molecular identifiers were carried by the TCR beta cDNA libraries. TCRdb ran MiXCR on the PCR reads and lists one entry per CDR3 protein. The data contain hundreds of thousands of distinct CDR3 sequences, 25% to 30% of them singletons. V was shortened by 1 base and J by 0 bases, with 9 bases between the two germline ends. The CDR3 loop spans 15 amino acids. CDR1 is LGHNA, CDR2 YSLEER, per germline. This clonotype was seen at least ten times. Its target is unknown. The clonotype originates from a girl between 10 and 17 years old with multiple sclerosis. V usage is TRBV4-3 and J usage is TRBJ1-2; D may be TRBD1 (6 bases). Sequenced material: blood. For the CDR3, the DNA is TGCGCCAGCAGCCAAGCCGGGACAACTAACTATGGCTACACCTTC. This sequence encodes CASSQAGTTNYGYTF.